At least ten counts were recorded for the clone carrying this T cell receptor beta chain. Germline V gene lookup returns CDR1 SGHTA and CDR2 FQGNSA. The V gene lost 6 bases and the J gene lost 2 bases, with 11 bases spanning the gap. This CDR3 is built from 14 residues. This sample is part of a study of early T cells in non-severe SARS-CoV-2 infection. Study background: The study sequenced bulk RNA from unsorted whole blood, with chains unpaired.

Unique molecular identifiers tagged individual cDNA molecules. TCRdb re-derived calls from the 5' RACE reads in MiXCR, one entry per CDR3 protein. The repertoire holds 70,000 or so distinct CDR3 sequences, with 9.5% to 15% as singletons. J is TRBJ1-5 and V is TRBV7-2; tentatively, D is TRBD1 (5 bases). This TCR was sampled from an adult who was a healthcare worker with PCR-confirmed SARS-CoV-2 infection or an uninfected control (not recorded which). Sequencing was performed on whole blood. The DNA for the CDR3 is TGTGCCAGCAGTTATCAGGGTGGCAATCAGCCCCAGCATTTT. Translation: CASSYQGGNQPQHF. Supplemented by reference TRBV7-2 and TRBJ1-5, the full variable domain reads GAGVSQSPSNKVTEKGKDVELRCDPISGHTALYWYRQSLGQGLEFLIYFQGNSAPDKSGLPSDRFSAERTGGSVSTLTIQRTQQEDSAVYLCASSYQGGNQPQHFGDGTRLSIL.